This is a list of T cell receptor beta chains from one sample in a study of identical twins. TCRdb fed the 5' RACE reads into MiXCR, producing one record per CDR3 protein. The table lists hundreds of thousands of distinct CDR3 sequences, 6.1% of them singletons. Source material: naive T cells sorted from blood. These receptor sequences come from a man between 18 and 35 years old in good health. Each CDR3 is given with its conserved first and last residue. D genes are given only for firm matches. Not all rows give a size; the values are once, few, many and, for expanded clones, a class.

J gene | D gene | clone size | V gene | CDR3 protein | CDR3 DNA
TRBJ2-5 | NA | many | TRBV7-2 | CASSLGTRAETQYF | TGTGCCAGCAGCTTAGGGACAAGGGCAGAGACCCAGTACTTC
TRBJ2-3 | NA | few | TRBV15 | CATSRDLTGTDTQYF | TGTGCCACCAGCAGAGACCTCACCGGGACAGATACGCAGTATTTT
TRBJ2-1 | NA | few | TRBV24-1 | CATSDLLNNEQFF | TGTGCCACCAGTGATTTATTAAACAATGAGCAGTTCTTC
TRBJ1-1 | NA | few | TRBV27 | CAAGVGTSAFF | TGTGCCGCTGGCGTCGGGACTTCGGCTTTCTTT
TRBJ2-1 | NA | few | TRBV7-8 | CASTDTQGYNEQFF | TGTGCCAGCACCGACACCCAGGGGTACAATGAGCAGTTCTTC
TRBJ2-3 | NA | many | TRBV24-1 | CATSDTGTGTDTQYF | TGTGCCACCAGTGATACCGGGACGGGTACAGATACGCAGTATTTT
TRBJ2-1 | NA | NA | TRBV5-1 | CASSYGSINEQFF | TGCGCCAGCAGCTACGGATCGATTAATGAGCAGTTCTTC
TRBJ2-5 | NA | NA | TRBV6-2/TRBV6-3 | CASSYSMGDQETQYF | TGTGCCAGCAGTTACTCGATGGGAGACCAAGAGACCCAGTACTTC
TRBJ2-1 | TRBD2 | many | TRBV20-1 | CSARDFASGRNEQFF | TGCAGTGCTAGAGATTTCGCTAGCGGGAGGAATGAGCAGTTCTTC
TRBJ2-1 | NA | few | TRBV10-3 | CAISGSEIGGNEQFF | TGTGCCATCAGTGGTTCGGAGATTGGGGGCAATGAGCAGTTCTTC
TRBJ1-2 | NA | few | TRBV5-1 | CASRPNREGYTF | TGCGCCAGCCGTCCAAACAGGGAAGGCTACACCTTC
TRBJ2-3 | TRBD1 | many | TRBV5-1 | CASSLQGRLTDTQYF | TGCGCCAGCAGCTTACAGGGGCGCCTCACAGATACGCAGTATTTT
TRBJ2-1 | NA | NA | TRBV19 | CASSIGLEDNEQFF | TGTGCCAGTAGTATAGGTCTGGAGGACAATGAGCAGTTCTTC
TRBJ1-1 | NA | NA | TRBV5-1 | CASSLETVMNTEAFF | TGCGCCAGCAGCTTGGAGACGGTCATGAACACTGAAGCTTTCTTT
TRBJ2-1 | NA | many | TRBV25-1 | CASSGVWRQTARPSSYNEQFF | TGTGCCAGCAGTGGAGTCTGGCGGCAAACCGCAAGACCCAGCTCCTACAATGAGCAGTTCTTC
TRBJ2-1 | TRBD2 | many | TRBV10-3 | CAISGLAGTIRGGDEQFF | TGTGCCATCAGTGGACTAGCGGGAACTATAAGGGGTGGCGATGAGCAGTTCTTC
TRBJ2-1 | TRBD2 | many | TRBV20-1 | CSAWTSANEQFF | TGCAGTGCGTGGACTAGTGCGAATGAGCAGTTCTTC
TRBJ2-2 | NA | many | TRBV20-1 | CSARGPGGGGELFF | TGCAGTGCTAGAGGACCAGGGGGAGGCGGGGAGCTGTTTTTT
TRBJ2-1 | TRBD2 | NA | TRBV5-1 | CASSSGLAGVREQFF | TGCGCCAGCAGCTCCGGACTAGCGGGAGTTCGGGAGCAGTTCTTC
TRBJ2-2 | NA | NA | TRBV30 | CAWRGLRTGELFF | TGTGCCTGGAGGGGGCTGCGGACCGGGGAGCTGTTTTTT
TRBJ2-1 | TRBD2 | many | TRBV20-1 | CSARSVLAGVISYNEQFF | TGCAGTGCTCGCAGCGTATTAGCGGGAGTTATCTCCTACAATGAGCAGTTCTTC
TRBJ2-1 | TRBD2 | many | TRBV7-2 | CASSFSGITYNEQFF | TGTGCCAGCAGCTTCAGCGGGATAACCTACAATGAGCAGTTCTTC
TRBJ1-1 | NA | many | TRBV18 | CASSGGATTEAFF | TGTGCCAGCTCCGGGGGCGCGACCACTGAAGCTTTCTTT
TRBJ1-6 | TRBD1 | few | TRBV5-1 | CASSLDRGGGSPLHF | TGCGCCAGCAGCTTGGACAGGGGGGGAGGATCACCCCTCCACTTT
TRBJ2-3 | TRBD2 | NA | TRBV19 | CASIGREPHTDTQYF | TGTGCCAGTATCGGGCGGGAGCCCCACACAGATACGCAGTATTTT
TRBJ1-2 | NA | many | TRBV25-1 | CASRTRGGGYTF | TGTGCCAGCAGGACCCGGGGAGGTGGCTACACCTTC
TRBJ1-5 | NA | many | TRBV10-3 | CAISGGADQPQHF | TGTGCCATCAGCGGGGGCGCAGATCAGCCCCAGCATTTT
TRBJ2-4 | NA | many | TRBV28 | CASEGKNIQYF | TGTGCCAGCGAGGGGAAAAACATTCAGTACTTC
TRBJ2-7 | TRBD1 | many | TRBV28 | CASSYSRAGGYEQYF | TGTGCCAGCAGTTACTCGAGGGCAGGGGGCTACGAGCAGTACTTC
TRBJ1-1 | TRBD1 | many | TRBV12-3/TRBV12-4 | CASSPQGRGTEAFF | TGTGCCAGCAGTCCACAGGGGAGGGGCACTGAAGCTTTCTTT
TRBJ1-1 | NA | few | TRBV5-1 | CASSWGLNLNTEAFF | TGCGCCAGCAGCTGGGGACTGAACCTGAACACTGAAGCTTTCTTT
TRBJ2-7 | NA | NA | TRBV6-2/TRBV6-3 | CASSKGGLSDLSYEQYF | TGTGCCAGCAGTAAAGGGGGGTTGTCAGACCTCTCCTACGAGCAGTACTTC
TRBJ2-1 | NA | many | TRBV5-1 | CASSPTEAEQFF | TGCGCCAGCAGCCCCACCGAGGCTGAGCAGTTCTTC
TRBJ1-2 | NA | few | TRBV5-6 | CASSLLWAEGYTF | TGTGCCAGCAGCTTGTTATGGGCGGAAGGCTACACCTTC
TRBJ1-4 | TRBD1 | NA | TRBV12-3/TRBV12-4 | CASSLRQGRSEKLFF | TGTGCCAGCAGTCTCCGACAGGGTAGAAGTGAAAAACTGTTTTTT
TRBJ2-1 | NA | many | TRBV5-1 | CASSTPEGYNEQFF | TGCGCCAGCAGCACCCCGGAAGGTTACAATGAGCAGTTCTTC
TRBJ1-1 | NA | few | TRBV20-1 | CSATAGGERTEAFF | TGCAGTGCCACCGCGGGAGGGGAGAGGACTGAAGCTTTCTTT
TRBJ2-4 | NA | many | TRBV24-1 | CATSRTPPGKNIQYF | TGTGCCACCAGTAGGACTCCCCCGGGCAAAAACATTCAGTACTTC
TRBJ1-1 | NA | many | TRBV20-1 | CSARAGFREAFF | TGCAGTGCTAGAGCGGGGTTCCGTGAAGCTTTCTTT
TRBJ1-3 | NA | few | TRBV11-2 | CASSFSSSGNTIYF | TGTGCCAGCAGCTTTTCCAGCTCTGGAAACACCATATATTTT
TRBJ1-5 | NA | many | TRBV5-1 | CASSLGVDQPQHF | TGCGCCAGCAGCTTGGGGGTGGATCAGCCCCAGCATTTT
TRBJ2-2 | NA | NA | TRBV20-1 | CSARDVSSQNTGELFF | TGCAGTGCTAGAGATGTTAGCTCCCAGAACACCGGGGAGCTGTTTTTT
TRBJ2-1 | NA | many | TRBV20-1 | CSAGRSDRNEQFF | TGCAGTGCTGGACGGAGCGATAGGAATGAGCAGTTCTTC
TRBJ2-3 | TRBD2 | many | TRBV6-1 | CASNRASGPSTDTQYF | TGTGCCAGCAATCGAGCTAGCGGTCCTAGCACAGATACGCAGTATTTT
TRBJ1-2 | TRBD1 | few | TRBV28 | CASTMGQGNYGYTF | TGTGCCAGCACCATGGGACAGGGGAACTATGGCTACACCTTC
TRBJ1-1 | TRBD1 | many | TRBV29-1 | CSVGQGVGTEAFF | TGCAGCGTTGGACAGGGTGTCGGCACTGAAGCTTTCTTT
TRBJ1-1 | NA | many | TRBV12-3/TRBV12-4 | CASRSDGEAFF | TGTGCCAGCAGGTCGGACGGGGAAGCTTTCTTT
TRBJ1-1 | NA | many | TRBV20-1 | CSAPRGFTEAFF | TGCAGTGCTCCCCGGGGATTTACTGAAGCTTTCTTT
TRBJ2-2 | NA | many | TRBV10-2 | CASIRGLNTGELFF | TGCGCCAGCATTAGGGGACTGAACACCGGGGAGCTGTTTTTT